This T cell receptor (beta chain) was sequenced in a study of CD8+CD57+ T cells in acquired aplastic anemia. Study in general: Healthy donors averaged about 10 million reads for CD4+ cells.

Findings and caveats of the study: Patients and controls shared fewer than 30 CD8+ CDR3 sequences.

A remark on this clonotype: No antigen is known for it.

V lost 5 bases and J 3 bases, leaving 11 bases between the germline ends. The CDR3 has 14 amino acids. CDR1 and CDR2 (germline): MGHDK, SYGVNS. Template material for TCR beta VDJ and CDR3 profiling consisted of genomic DNA. TCRdb redid the calling of the reads with MiXCR, one entry per CDR3 protein. The table shows a few hundred thousand distinct CDR3 sequences, with about 59% occurring only once. The clonotype originates from a human donor in good health. Sequenced: sorted CD4+, CD8+, or CD8+CD57+ T cells (not recorded which) from PBMCs. V gene TRBV25-1 combines with J gene TRBJ1-5, with D tentatively TRBD1 (6 bases). This CDR3 reads CASSLAGDNQPQHF. The CDR3 DNA reads as TGTGCCAGCAGTTTAGCAGGGGACAATCAGCCCCAGCATTTT.